This T cell receptor (beta chain) stems from a study of T cell responses to AZD1222 COVID-19 vaccine (dated by TCRdb to about 2021). About the study as a whole: AZD1222 recipients with second doses at about 4 weeks or about 12 weeks were pooled, because spike-specific TCR depth and breadth did not differ between schedules. Trial participants were enrolled into age subgroups of 18-55, 56-69 and 70-plus years, which contained approximately 150, 30 and 60 TCR-sequenced participants, respectively. A total of 230 to 250 trial participants underwent TCR sequencing, of whom 200 to 220 had received two doses of AZD1222 and roughly 26 had received two doses of the MenACWY control vaccine.

The CDR3 holds 19 amino acids from the cysteine to the phenylalanine. Of all the DNA, just the CDR3 is kept, 57 bases in frame from base 1. CDR1 and CDR2, per the germline V gene, are SGDLS and YYNGEE. V and J are trimmed by 3 bases and 3 bases, and the gene matches miss 15 bases of the junction. The CDR3 regions of human TCRbeta chains were analyzed by immunosequencing. The paper's processing steps were these. TCRs in the repertoires were matched against a reference library of SARS-CoV-2-specific TCRs that had been generated with the MIRA antigen-specificity platform. Breadth was defined as the fraction of unique TCRs that were SARS-CoV-2-associated, and depth was defined as the fraction of total T cells that were SARS-CoV-2-associated. Using the MIRA data, each spike-specific TCR was mapped to the spike region that the TCR reacts to and placed in a CD4 or CD8 class. Log10-transformed breadth and depth values were compared by one-way ANOVA with Sidak's multiple comparisons tests. The source is immuneACCESS, and TCRdb retained only in-frame sequences with V and J called. Part of the clones is not carried over; for the studies checked, unresolved V genes explain less than half of this, and the remainder is unexplained. The V and J calls and clone size were taken over from that table, and D and trimming were inferred from the DNA. The sample profile shows around 140,000 clones; 93% of them were found once. 5% to 7% of the sample belongs to the ten largest clones.

Broader findings and caveats from the paper: Because no day 14 peak-response samples were available, repertoires were characterized only after the peak T cell response. Reportedly, almost half of the unique spike-specific TCRs recognized epitopes lying outside the regions that are mutated in the B.1.351 and B.1.1.7 variants. CD4 TCRs associated with the vaccine covered the entire spike protein, and the dominant responses were in regions 160-218 and 743-854. Conclusions about previously exposed vaccinees are limited because only five to seven AZD1222 recipients were SARS-CoV-2 seropositive at baseline. The 56-69-year group was small, and its depth increase did not reach significance, likely because of low power. A significant rise in spike-specific TCR breadth and depth was observed after two AZD1222 doses relative to day 0 and relative to MenACWY recipients. Participants were mostly white British and included more females than males, and it was suggested by the authors that clonal diversity may have been underestimated.

This clone was recorded only once. Its antigen has not been determined. Base-call qualities are not available, and no considerably larger clone is one nucleotide away. Read against the paper, the sample's time point label means: baseline before first vaccination. Vaccinee samples came from UK trials COV001 and COV002, including a single-blind randomized controlled phase 2/3 trial of AZD1222 (ChAdOx1 nCoV-19) in healthy adults. For TCRbeta chain sequencing, PBMC samples were collected from trial participants at day 0 and at day 28 after the second dose. The TCR originated in an adult in good health. The chain was built from TRBV9 and TRBJ2-3; 11 middle bases align to TRBD2. Specimen: peripheral blood, collected on day 0 of AZD1222 vaccination. The CDR3 has the sequence CASSEGAGTGLAVTDTQYF. DNA sequence: TGTGCCAGCAGCGAGGGGGCGGGGACGGGACTAGCGGTAACAGATACGCAGTATTTT.